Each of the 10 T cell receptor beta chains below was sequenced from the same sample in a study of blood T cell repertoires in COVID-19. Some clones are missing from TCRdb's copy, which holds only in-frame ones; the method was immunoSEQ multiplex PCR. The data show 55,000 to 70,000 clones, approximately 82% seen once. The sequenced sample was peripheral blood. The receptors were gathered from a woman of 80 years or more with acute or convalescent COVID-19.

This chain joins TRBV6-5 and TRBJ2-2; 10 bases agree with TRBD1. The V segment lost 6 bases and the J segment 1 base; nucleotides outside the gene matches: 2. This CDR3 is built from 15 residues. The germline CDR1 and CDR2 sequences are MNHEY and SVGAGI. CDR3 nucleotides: TGTGCCAGCAGGGGGGACAGGGGGAACACCGGGGAGCTGTTTTTT. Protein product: CASRGDRGNTGELFF.

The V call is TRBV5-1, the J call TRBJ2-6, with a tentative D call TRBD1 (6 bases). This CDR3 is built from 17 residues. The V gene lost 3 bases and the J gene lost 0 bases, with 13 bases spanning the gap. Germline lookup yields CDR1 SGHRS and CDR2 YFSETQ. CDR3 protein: CASSYRALSSGANVLTF. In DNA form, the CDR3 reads TGCGCCAGCAGCTACAGGGCGTTGAGCTCTGGGGCCAACGTCCTGACTTTC.

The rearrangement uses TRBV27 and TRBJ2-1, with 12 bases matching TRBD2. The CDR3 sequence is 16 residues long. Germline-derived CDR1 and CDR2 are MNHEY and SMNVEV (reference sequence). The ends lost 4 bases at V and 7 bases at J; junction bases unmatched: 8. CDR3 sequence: CASSSTLAGGTNEQFF. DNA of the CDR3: TGTGCCAGCAGTTCCACTCTAGCGGGAGGGACGAATGAGCAGTTCTTC.

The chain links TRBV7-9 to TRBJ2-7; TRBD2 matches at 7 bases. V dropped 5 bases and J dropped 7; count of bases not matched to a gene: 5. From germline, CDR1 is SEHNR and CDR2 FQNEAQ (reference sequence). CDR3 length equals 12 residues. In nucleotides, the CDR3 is TGTGCCAGCAGCCGGGGCGGGGGTGAGCAGTACTTC. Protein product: CASSRGGGEQYF.

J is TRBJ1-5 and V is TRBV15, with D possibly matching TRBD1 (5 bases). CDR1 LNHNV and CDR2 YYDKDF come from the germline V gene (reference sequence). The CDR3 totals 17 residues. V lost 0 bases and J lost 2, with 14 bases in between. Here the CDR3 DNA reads TGTGCCACCAGCAGAGATCGCGCGGGGGTTGGCAATCAGCCCCAGCATTTT. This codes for CATSRDRAGVGNQPQHF. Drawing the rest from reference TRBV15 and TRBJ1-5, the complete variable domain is DAMVIQNPRYQVTQFGKPVTLSCSQTLNHNVMYWYQQKSSQAPKLLFHYYDKDFNNEADTPDNFQSRRPNTSFCFLDIRSPGLGDTAMYLCATSRDRAGVGNQPQHFGDGTRLSIL.

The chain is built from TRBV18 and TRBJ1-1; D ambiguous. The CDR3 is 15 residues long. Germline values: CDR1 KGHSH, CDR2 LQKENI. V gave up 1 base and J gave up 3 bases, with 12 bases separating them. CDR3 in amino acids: CASSPQREWDTEAFF. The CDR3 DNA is TGTGCCAGCTCACCACAGAGGGAGTGGGACACTGAAGCTTTCTTT.

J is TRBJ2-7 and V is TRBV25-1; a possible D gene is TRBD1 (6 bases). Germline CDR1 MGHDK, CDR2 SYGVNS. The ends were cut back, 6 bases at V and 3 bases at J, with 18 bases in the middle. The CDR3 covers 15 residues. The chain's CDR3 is CASSAILGQNYEQYF. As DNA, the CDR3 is TGTGCCAGCAGCGCCATACTCGGACAGAACTACGAGCAGTACTTC.

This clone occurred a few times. The CDR3 coding sequence is TGTGCCAGTTCCAGGGATGGCAATCAGCCCCAGCATTTT. Translation: CASSRDGNQPQHF. J is TRBJ1-5 and V is TRBV19; TRBD1 might be the D (5 bases). This CDR3 comprises 13 residues. Germline assignment: CDR1 LNHDA and CDR2 SQIVND (reference sequence). Trimming took 8 bases from V and 2 from J, leaving 10 bases between them.

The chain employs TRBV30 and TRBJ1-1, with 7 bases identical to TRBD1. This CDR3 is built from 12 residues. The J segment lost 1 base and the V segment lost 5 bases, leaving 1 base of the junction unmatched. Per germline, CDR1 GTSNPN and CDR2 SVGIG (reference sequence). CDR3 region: CAWGQENTEAFF. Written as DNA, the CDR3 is TGTGCCTGGGGACAGGAGAACACTGAAGCTTTCTTT.

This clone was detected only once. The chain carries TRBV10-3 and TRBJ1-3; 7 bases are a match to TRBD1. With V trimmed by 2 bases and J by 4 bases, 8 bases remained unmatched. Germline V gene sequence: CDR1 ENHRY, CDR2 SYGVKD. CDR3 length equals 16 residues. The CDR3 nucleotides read TGTGCCATCAGTGAGCCGCAGGGGGTTGAAGGAAACACCATATATTTT. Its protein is CAISEPQGVEGNTIYF.